This TCR beta chain was sequenced for a study of T cells in Graves' hyperthyroidism and ophthalmopathy (dated by TCRdb to between 2018 and 2020). General notes on the study: Peripheral blood was collected at initial diagnosis, before any treatment. After sampling, hyperthyroidism patients received methimazole starting at 30 mg daily, and ophthalmopathy patients received high-dose intravenous methylprednisolone. In addition, the study compared T-cell repertoires in thyroid tissue and in blood from five or six Graves' hyperthyroidism patients. For training and testing, the approximately 97 patients in the discovery cohort were randomly divided in a 7:3 ratio. To identify distinguishing TCR V-J signatures, a discovery cohort of about a hundred patients was used, comprising 40 to 45 with Graves' ophthalmopathy and approximately 57 with stable Graves' hyperthyroidism. TCR Vbeta CDR3 sequencing of 140 or so peripheral blood samples (43 ophthalmopathy, around 80 hyperthyroidism and around 17 progressor patients) is reported in the paper. Prospective prediction of ophthalmopathy was tested in an independent validation cohort consisting of some 20 hyperthyroidism patients and some 16 patients who later progressed to ophthalmopathy.

Hyperthyroidism patients were aged 18 to 65 years and newly diagnosed, with disease duration of less than 2 months. Patients with uncontrolled infections, other autoimmune diseases, pregnancy or lactation were excluded. Diagnoses relied on clinical symptoms, serum thyroxine and TRAb, thyroid ultrasound and orbital computed tomography. Blood from progressor patients was collected at the time of first diagnosis with hyperthyroidism, before any ophthalmopathy symptoms had appeared. Ficoll-Paque density gradient centrifugation was used to isolate PBMCs from under 11 ml of fresh peripheral blood. Progressor patients were defined as those initially diagnosed with Graves' hyperthyroidism in whom ophthalmopathy developed during follow-up. Total RNA was extracted using Trizol reagent, and RNA quality was assessed on an Agilent 2100 Bioanalyzer. Worth noting for this clonotype: Its binding antigen is unknown. A much larger clone sits a single nucleotide away, making a read error possible.

TCR beta CDR3 regions were amplified from RNA transcripts. The first round of RT-PCR for the TCR CDR3 was performed with the HTBI primer set and the Qiagen OneStep RT-PCR kit. A second multiplex PCR round built the libraries, followed by size selection and purification. The libraries were sequenced on an Illumina HiSeq2000 using paired-end 100 bp reads. In the paper's pipeline: SOAPnuke was used to process the raw data, throwing out any read that contained adapters or uncalled bases, had a mean Phred below 15, or lacked an exact constant-primer or identifier match. High-quality paired reads were merged with COPE v1.2.5, and unique nucleotide sequences were defined as clonotypes. MiTCR v1.1 was used to align clonotypes to the IMGT TRBV, TRBD and TRBJ reference segments. The analysis included only V-J combinations with a frequency above 0.0001, which together covered roughly 99% of the repertoires. The TCS score was defined as the ratio of F50 (clonal expansion) to E x V (chaos), calculated using BLOSUM62-based TCRdist between CDR3 peptides within each V-J. Welch's t-statistics and random forest reduced 500 to 550 V-J features to about 13, which were used in a naive Bayes classifier (R e1071). Clones were called with MiXCR by TCRdb after fastp trimmed the public reads at Q25, and only in-frame beta chains were retained. Merged by CDR3 protein, the rows form single entries marked with the most common genes and DNA. These V and J calls are TCRdb output, not the study's own analysis. For this sample there are about 770,000 distinct CDR3 sequences; around 19% appear just once. 16% of the sample is held by the ten biggest clonotypes.

What the work shows at the level of the full study, not this receptor alone: A model built on a 13 V-J signature distinguished ophthalmopathy from stable hyperthyroidism, reaching 85% to 90% sensitivity and around 81% specificity in cross-validation and 80%/75% in testing. Most expanded thyroid clonotypes (frequency above 0.001) were also detected in blood, suggesting blood repertoires may reflect thyroid immune responses. No statistical method was used to set the sample size in advance, and investigators knew the group allocation. In validation, the model predicted progression to ophthalmopathy with around 71% sensitivity and about 72% specificity, a median of roughly seven months before onset.

The CDR3 sequence holds 15 residues, the cysteine and phenylalanine included. Of all the DNA, just the CDR3 is kept, 45 bases in frame from base 1. CDR1 and CDR2 are read off the germline V gene as MNHNS and SASEGT. The germline V and J ends show losses of 6 bases and 4 bases respectively, and no gene match explains 10 bases of the junction. This chain is built from TRBV6-1 and TRBJ1-2; the central 8 bases match TRBD1. The TCR sequence derives from a woman in her forties or fifties with Graves' hyperthyroidism that later progressed to Graves' ophthalmopathy. Sequenced material: blood. This receptor has the CDR3 CASRTDRASVYGYTF. The nucleotide sequence reads TGTGCCAGCAGAACGGACAGGGCTTCGGTCTATGGCTACACCTTC.